This is a list of T cell receptor beta chains from one sample in a study of T cells in Graves' hyperthyroidism and ophthalmopathy. Each CDR3 protein gets one entry after TCRdb re-called the multiplex PCR reads with MiXCR. This table holds around 620,000 distinct CDR3 sequences, around 15% found once. The sample was blood. The receptor set was obtained from a woman in her 30s with Graves' hyperthyroidism. CDR3s include the opening cysteine and the closing phenylalanine or tryptophan. A D gene is named only where the DNA matches it firmly. A clone size is listed for some rows: how often the clone was seen (once, few, many), or a class if it is expanded.

18	many	TRBV28	TRBD2	TRBJ2-1	TGTGCCAGCAGTTCCCCCGGACTAGCGGGACTCTCCTACAATGAGCAGTTCTTC	CASSSPGLAGLSYNEQFF
15	-	TRBV24-1	-	TRBJ2-7	TGTGCCACCAGTGACCCTCCGAAAGGTTTCCACGAGCAGTACTTC	CATSDPPKGFHEQYF
16	-	TRBV11-2	-	TRBJ2-7	TGTGCCAGCAGCTTAGACGACAGGGTAGGAGGGTACGAGCAGTACTTC	CASSLDDRVGGYEQYF
14	many	TRBV7-2	-	TRBJ2-5	TGTGCCAGCAGCTTTACAGCGGGTCAAGAGACCCAGTACTTC	CASSFTAGQETQYF
16	-	TRBV7-9	-	TRBJ2-3	TGTGCCAGCAGCCTGGACAGTATGGCAGTGACAGATACGCAGTATTTT	CASSLDSMAVTDTQYF
14	many	TRBV9	TRBD2	TRBJ2-5	TGTGCCAGCAGCGTAGGACTAGCGTTAGAGACCCAGTACTTC	CASSVGLALETQYF
12	many	TRBV28	TRBD1	TRBJ1-1	TGTGCCAGCAGCCCCAGGGGGAGGGATGCTTTCTTT	CASSPRGRDAFF
13	few	TRBV28	-	TRBJ1-1	TGTGCCAGCAGTTTAGTTTCGAGGGGAGTCGCTTTCTTT	CASSLVSRGVAFF
14	many	TRBV6-1	-	TRBJ1-2	TGTGCCAGCAGTTATATCAGGGGTAACTATGGCTACACCTTC	CASSYIRGNYGYTF
13	many	TRBV10-3	-	TRBJ2-7	TGTGCCATCAGTGAGGTGGCCAACCACGAGCAGTACTTC	CAISEVANHEQYF
12	few	TRBV10-3	-	TRBJ2-3	TGTGCCATCAGTGCGGGAGCAGATACGCAGTATTTT	CAISAGADTQYF
15	-	TRBV3-1	TRBD1	TRBJ1-3	TGTGCCAGCGGGGACAGCTACTCCTCTGGAAACGCCATATATTTT	CASGDSYSSGNAIYF
12	-	TRBV29-1	TRBD2	TRBJ2-1	TGCAGCGTCCGGACTAGCTGGAATGAGCAGTTCTTC	CSVRTSWNEQFF
15	-	TRBV6-2/TRBV6-3	-	TRBJ2-1	TGTGCCAGCAGGCCCAATCCCACAGCACGAGGTGAGCAGTTCTTC	CASRPNPTARGEQFF
13	-	TRBV12-3/TRBV12-4	-	TRBJ1-1	TGTGCCAGCAGTGAAGCGGCCGGAACTGAAGCTTTCTTT	CASSEAAGTEAFF
17	-	TRBV4-2	-	TRBJ2-7	TGTGCCAGCAGCCAAGAGGGGGGGGGGCTGAGCTCCTACGAGCAGTACTTC	CASSQEGGGLSSYEQYF